This T cell receptor (beta chain) was sequenced during a study of cytomegalovirus exposure and HLA in healthy donors. This CDR3 has 16 amino acids. V shed 2 bases and J shed 2 bases, with 13 bases lying between them. Germline CDR1 is MGHRA and CDR2 is YSYEKL. This clone came up a few times. Use of 60 Vbeta and 13 Jbeta primers characterized the PCR. The assay was immunoSEQ multiplex PCR, and TCRdb's table has in-frame clones only and misses some. The sample holds about 100,000 clones, about 60% seen once. The chain recombines TRBV4-1 with TRBJ2-4; no clear D. What was sequenced was PBMCs. The receptor's source is a human donor in good health. In DNA form, the CDR3 reads TGCGCCAGCAGCCAACCTTACTCCCGCACCAAAAACATTCAGTACTTC. This sequence encodes CASSQPYSRTKNIQYF.